The 26 T cell receptor beta chains below come from one sample, sequenced in a study of blood T cell repertoires in COVID-19. Assay used: immunoSEQ multiplex PCR; TCRdb lists only in-frame clones, some missing. Of about 280,000 clones in the sample, roughly 85% were seen once. Sequencing used peripheral blood. Source of these receptors: a man aged 50 to 59 with active or convalescent COVID-19.

The table lists this clone with a count of one. The V gene is TRBV20-1, the J gene TRBJ2-1; D remains ambiguous. This CDR3 is built from 10 residues. The V end was cut by 2 bases, the J end by 8 bases, with 4 bases between. Germline V lookup: CDR1 DFQATT, CDR2 SNEGSKA (reference sequence). The CDR3 region is CSARSDEQFF. The DNA of the CDR3 is TGCAGTGCTAGATCCGATGAGCAGTTCTTC.

V usage is TRBV9 and J usage is TRBJ1-2; TRBD1 agrees at 10 bases. The CDR3 runs 16 residues. Germline V CDR1 and CDR2: SGDLS, YYNGEE. J was trimmed by 4 bases and V by 4 bases; bases with no gene match: 10. The CDR3 nucleotides are TGTGCCAGCAGCCCAGTGGGGACAGGGGTTGGCTATGGCTACACCTTC. It translates to CASSPVGTGVGYGYTF.

V gene TRBV7-9 combines with J gene TRBJ1-4; D not resolved. Germline V gene data show CDR1 as SEHNR and CDR2 as FQNEAQ (reference sequence). The CDR3 consists of 13 residues. The V gene lost 5 bases and the J gene lost 1 base, with 5 bases spanning the gap. CDR3 loop: CASSTGTNEKLFF. CDR3 bases: TGTGCCAGCAGCACTGGAACTAATGAAAAACTGTTTTTT.

V is TRBV21-1 and J is TRBJ1-5. TRBV21-1 corresponds to a pseudogene. The CDR3 spans 13 residues. The CDR3 region has the DNA TGTGCCCTTAAGGGGAGGGTTAGTGGGCCCCAGCATTTT. Translated: CALKGRVSGPQHF.

The genes are TRBV6-5 and TRBJ1-6, with TRBD1 matching 7 bases. The germline V gene encodes CDR1 MNHEY and CDR2 SVGAGI. J was trimmed by 8 bases and V by 6 bases; bases with no gene match: 7. CDR3 length: 14 residues. In DNA, the CDR3 is TGTGCCAGCAGCTCAGACAGGGCCTATTCACCCCTCCACTTT. Protein: CASSSDRAYSPLHF.

V is TRBV21-1 and J is TRBJ1-2. TRBV21-1 is a pseudogene locus. The CDR3 extends over 14 amino acids. The CDR3 loop is CASRKEPRAYGYTF. The DNA of the CDR3 is TGTGCCAGCAGAAAAGAGCCACGCGCCTATGGCTACACCTTC.

The V gene is TRBV5-1, the J gene TRBJ2-1; the match to TRBD2 covers 7 bases. Per the germline V gene, CDR1 is SGHRS and CDR2 is YFSETQ. This CDR3 is 16 amino acids long. V trimming: 4 bases; J trimming: 1 base; junction bases outside the gene matches: 8. The CDR3 coding sequence is TGCGCCAGCAGCCCAGGGACTACTTCTTCCTACAATGAGCAGTTCTTC. This translates into CASSPGTTSSYNEQFF. The variable domain in full, with the rest retrieved from reference TRBV5-1 and TRBJ2-1, is KAGVTQTPRYLIKTRGQQVTLSCSPISGHRSVSWYQQTPGQGLQFLFEYFSETQRNKGNFPGRFSGRQFSNSRSEMNVSTLELGDSALYLCASSPGTTSSYNEQFFGPGTRLTVL.

J is TRBJ1-6 and V is TRBV11-2, with a tentative D call TRBD1 (5 bases). Germline V lookup: CDR1 SGHAT, CDR2 FQNNGV. There are 15 residues in the CDR3. Trimming took 1 base from V and 8 from J, leaving 12 bases between them. DNA of the CDR3: TGTGCCAGCAGCTTAGTGTACAGGACGGATTCACCCCTCCACTTT. Amino acids: CASSLVYRTDSPLHF. The full variable domain, its missing parts supplied by reference TRBV11-2 and TRBJ1-6, is EAGVAQSPRYKIIEKRQSVAFWCNPISGHATLYWYQQILGQGPKLLIQFQNNGVVDDSQLPKDRFSAERLKGVDSTLKIQPAKLEDSAVYLCASSLVYRTDSPLHFGNGTRLTVT.

This clone was counted a single time. The V gene is TRBV9, the J gene TRBJ2-7; 16 bases are a match to TRBD2. Germline CDR1 is SGDLS and CDR2 is YYNGEE. V was clipped by 4 bases and J by 7 bases; unmatched bases: 5. This CDR3 is 15 amino acids long. CDR3 coding DNA: TGTGCCAGCAGCAAGGAGGGACTAGCGGGAGGGGAGCAGTACTTC. Translation: CASSKEGLAGGEQYF. Based on the CDR3 plus reference TRBV9 and TRBJ2-7, the full variable domain is DSGVTQTPKHLITATGQRVTLRCSPRSGDLSVYWYQQSLDQGLQFLIQYYNGEERAKGNILERFSAQQFPDLHSELNLSSLELGDSALYFCASSKEGLAGGEQYFGPGTRLTVT.

The chain is built from TRBV7-9 and TRBJ2-3; 7 bases are a match to TRBD2. The CDR3 runs 15 residues. Losses at the gene ends were 4 bases for V and 3 bases for J; bases not matched to a gene: 7. Germline V gene data show CDR1 as SEHNR and CDR2 as FQNEAQ (reference sequence). The CDR3 sequence is CASSSIYGRTDTQYF. DNA of the CDR3: TGTGCCAGCAGCTCGATTTACGGGAGGACAGATACGCAGTATTTT.

The rearrangement links TRBV29-1 to TRBJ1-4; D gene uncertain. V was clipped by 7 bases and J by 3 bases, with 18 bases between them. This CDR3 has 15 amino acids. CDR1 and CDR2 from the germline V gene are SQVTM and ANQGSEA. CDR3 sequence reads: CSAERLQFPNEKLFF. The CDR3 bases are TGCAGCGCTGAGCGTCTACAGTTTCCTAATGAAAAACTGTTTTTT.

The chain joins TRBV6-5 to TRBJ2-5; D perhaps matches TRBD2 (5 bases). This CDR3 is built from 13 residues. V lost 7 bases and J lost 2, with 11 bases in between. Germline-derived CDR1 and CDR2 are MNHEY and SVGAGI. This CDR3 is CASTSSGQETQYF. The CDR3 coding sequence is TGTGCCAGCACCAGTTCGGGACAAGAGACCCAGTACTTC.

This chain uses TRBV30 with TRBJ1-6, with 9 bases aligning to TRBD1. Germline lookup yields CDR1 GTSNPN and CDR2 SVGIG (reference sequence). The CDR3 sequence is 14 residues long. J lost 7 bases, V lost 4 bases, and 5 bases had no gene match. DNA for the CDR3: TGTGCCTGGAAGGGACAGGGCCCAAATTCACCCCTCCACTTT. Its protein product is CAWKGQGPNSPLHF.

Here the CDR3 reads CASSQDMRGKKNTEAFF. The CDR3 region has the DNA TGTGCCAGCAGCCAAGATATGAGAGGAAAAAAGAACACTGAAGCTTTCTTT. V is TRBV4-2 and J is TRBJ1-1; D not certain. V lost 0 bases, J lost 1 base, and 15 bases lay in between. CDR1 is LGHNA and CDR2 is YNFKEQ in the germline V gene. This CDR3 comprises 17 residues.

V gene TRBV19 combines with J gene TRBJ1-3; 7 nucleotides agree with TRBD1. V lost 5 bases to trimming and J lost 0 bases; unmatched junction nucleotides: 16. The CDR3 is made up of 19 amino acids. The germline V gene has CDR1 LNHDA and CDR2 SQIVND (reference sequence). CDR3 amino acids: CASSGRTGPTTYSGNTIYF. CDR3 bases: TGTGCCAGTAGTGGGAGGACAGGTCCGACCACCTACTCTGGAAACACCATATATTTT.

The genes are TRBV25-1 and TRBJ2-1; TRBD2 agrees at 8 bases. The CDR3 spans 17 residues. V lost 4 bases and J lost 0; bases outside the gene matches: 8. The germline V gene encodes CDR1 MGHDK and CDR2 SYGVNS. The CDR3 DNA reads as TGTGCCAGCAGTGCACTAGCGGAGGGGACCTCCTACAATGAGCAGTTCTTC. It translates to CASSALAEGTSYNEQFF.

The V and J genes are TRBV7-9 and TRBJ1-5, with 11 nucleotides matching TRBD1. Unmatched junction bases numbered 6, after V lost 5 bases and J lost 3 bases. The CDR3 loop spans 16 amino acids. Germline V gene data show CDR1 as SEHNR and CDR2 as FQNEAQ (reference sequence). This CDR3 reads CASSPGTGGNNQPQHF. In nucleotides, the CDR3 is TGTGCCAGCAGCCCTGGGACAGGGGGTAACAATCAGCCCCAGCATTTT.

The V gene is TRBV19, the J gene TRBJ2-2; 10 positions match TRBD1. The CDR3 sequence is 14 residues long. The germline V gene encodes CDR1 LNHDA and CDR2 SQIVND (reference sequence). With V trimmed by 7 bases and J by 5 bases, 4 bases remained unmatched. The CDR3 DNA reads as TGTGCCAGTAATGACAGGGGGCGAACCGGGGAGCTGTTTTTT. Its translation is CASNDRGRTGELFF.

This clone has just one count. The rearrangement uses TRBV7-3 and TRBJ2-1, with a tentative D call TRBD2 (5 bases). Germline V gene data show CDR1 as SGHTA and CDR2 as FQGTGA. V lost 0 bases and J 10 bases, leaving 13 bases between the germline ends. The CDR3 sequence is 14 residues long. CDR3 region: CASSLTSAAVEQFF. CDR3 nucleotide sequence: TGTGCCAGCAGCTTAACGAGCGCAGCGGTCGAGCAGTTCTTC.

The chain employs TRBV25-1 and TRBJ1-1; no clear D gene. The germline V gene has CDR1 MGHDK and CDR2 SYGVNS. The V and J ends lost 2 bases and 7 bases respectively, with 8 bases between them. CDR3 length equals 12 residues. The CDR3 spells CASSEQEDEAFF. The CDR3 coding sequence is TGTGCCAGCAGTGAACAGGAGGATGAAGCTTTCTTT.

The V and J genes are TRBV3-1 (or the pseudogene TRBV3-2) and TRBJ2-3; 13 bases fit TRBD2. Germline values: CDR1 LGHDT, CDR2 YNNKEL (reference sequence). Losses at the gene ends were 4 bases for V and 4 bases for J; bases not matched to a gene: 5. The CDR3 sequence is 16 residues long. CDR3 in amino acids: CASSLRTSGSADTQYF. The CDR3 DNA reads TGTGCCAGCAGCCTTAGGACTAGCGGGAGCGCAGATACGCAGTATTTT.

The chain is built from TRBV7-9 and TRBJ1-2; 7 bases are a match to TRBD1. Germline trimming cut 5 bases from V and 2 bases from J; bases unmatched to any gene: 5. The germline V gene has CDR1 SEHNR and CDR2 FQNEAQ (reference sequence). This CDR3 has 14 amino acids. The CDR3: CASSPETGNYGYTF. Here the CDR3 DNA reads TGTGCCAGCAGCCCCGAGACAGGGAACTATGGCTACACCTTC.

This clone was recorded a few times. The CDR3 nucleotides are TGCAGCGTTTTTAGACAGGTGAACACTGAAGCTTTCTTT. As protein: CSVFRQVNTEAFF. J is TRBJ1-1 and V is TRBV29-1, with a weak D call TRBD1 (6 bases). The V end lost 5 bases, the J end lost 0 bases, and 10 bases lay between the germline ends. The germline gives CDR1 SQVTM, CDR2 ANQGSEA. The CDR3 spans 13 residues.

V usage is TRBV28 and J usage is TRBJ2-2; D perhaps matches TRBD1 (5 bases). This CDR3 is 12 amino acids long. The V gene's germline CDR1 is MDHEN and CDR2 SYDVKM. The CDR3 is CGTGDNTGELFF. CDR3 nucleotide sequence: TGTGGAACAGGAGACAACACCGGGGAGCTGTTTTTT.

CDR3 DNA sequence: TGTGCCAGCAGCCCTTTGACAGGGGGGAACACCGGGGAGCTGTTTTTT. Residues: CASSPLTGGNTGELFF. This sequence joins TRBV4-2 and TRBJ2-2, with 9 bases aligning to TRBD1. CDR1 and CDR2 (germline): LGHNA, YNFKEQ. The V gene end was trimmed by 4 bases and the J gene end by 1 base; junction bases not matched to a gene: 4. The CDR3 length is 16 residues.

The CDR3 region is CASSPSQGTEAFF. CDR3 coding DNA: TGTGCCAGCTCACCATCACAGGGCACTGAAGCTTTCTTT. The V gene is TRBV18, the J gene TRBJ1-1; possible D gene TRBD1, 6 bases. The CDR3 has 13 residues. V was trimmed by 2 bases and J by 4 bases, leaving 8 bases between them. Germline V lookup: CDR1 KGHSH, CDR2 LQKENI.